This T cell receptor beta chain stems from a study of cytomegalovirus exposure and HLA in healthy donors. There are 15 residues in the CDR3. The germline gives CDR1 SGHTA, CDR2 FQGTGA. V shed 2 bases and J shed 3 bases, with 13 bases lying between them. The PCR had 60 Vbeta and 13 Jbeta primers. TCRdb's copy holds only in-frame clones and misses some; the assay was immunoSEQ multiplex PCR. The sample lists 110,000 to 150,000 clones, roughly a tenth occurring once. The TCR comes from a male donor in good health and CMV-seronegative. This rearrangement joins TRBV7-3 to TRBJ1-1, with D perhaps matching TRBD1 (6 bases). Sequencing was performed on PBMCs. The CDR3 DNA sequence: TGTGCCAGCAGCTTAGGTGCAGGGGCTTACACTGAAGCTTTCTTT. Translating gives CASSLGAGAYTEAFF.